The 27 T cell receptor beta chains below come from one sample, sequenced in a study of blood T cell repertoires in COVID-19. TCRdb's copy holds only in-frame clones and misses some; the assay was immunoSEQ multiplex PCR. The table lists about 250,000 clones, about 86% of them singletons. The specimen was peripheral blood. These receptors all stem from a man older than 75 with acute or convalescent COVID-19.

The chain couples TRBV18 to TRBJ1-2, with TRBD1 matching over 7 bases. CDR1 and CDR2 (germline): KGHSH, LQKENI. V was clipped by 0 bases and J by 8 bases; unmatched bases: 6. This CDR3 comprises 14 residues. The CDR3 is CASSPPGQPRGYTF. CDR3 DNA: TGTGCCAGCTCACCACCGGGACAGCCGAGGGGCTACACCTTC.

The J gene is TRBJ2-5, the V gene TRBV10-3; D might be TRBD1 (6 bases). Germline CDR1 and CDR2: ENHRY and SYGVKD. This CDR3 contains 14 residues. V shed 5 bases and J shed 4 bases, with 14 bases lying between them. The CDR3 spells CAISQTGRVETQYF. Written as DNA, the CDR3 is TGTGCCATCAGTCAAACAGGGCGGGTAGAGACCCAGTACTTC.

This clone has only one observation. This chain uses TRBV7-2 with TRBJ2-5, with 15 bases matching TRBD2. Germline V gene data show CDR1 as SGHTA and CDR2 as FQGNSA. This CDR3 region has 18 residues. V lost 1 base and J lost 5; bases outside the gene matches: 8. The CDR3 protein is CASSLVGLAGGRSETQYF. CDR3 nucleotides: TGTGCCAGCAGCTTAGTTGGACTAGCGGGGGGGCGGAGTGAGACCCAGTACTTC.

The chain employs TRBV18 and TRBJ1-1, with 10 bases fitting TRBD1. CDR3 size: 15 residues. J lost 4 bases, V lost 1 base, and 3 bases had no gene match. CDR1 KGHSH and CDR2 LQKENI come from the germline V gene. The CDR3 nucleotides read TGTGCCAGCTCACCACGGGACAGGGGAAGCACTGAAGCTTTCTTT. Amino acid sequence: CASSPRDRGSTEAFF.

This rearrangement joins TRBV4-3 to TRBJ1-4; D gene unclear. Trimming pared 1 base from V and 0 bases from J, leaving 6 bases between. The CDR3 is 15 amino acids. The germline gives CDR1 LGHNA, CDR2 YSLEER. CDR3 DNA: TGCGCCAGCAGCCAAGCAGATGCAACTAATGAAAAACTGTTTTTT. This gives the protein CASSQADATNEKLFF.

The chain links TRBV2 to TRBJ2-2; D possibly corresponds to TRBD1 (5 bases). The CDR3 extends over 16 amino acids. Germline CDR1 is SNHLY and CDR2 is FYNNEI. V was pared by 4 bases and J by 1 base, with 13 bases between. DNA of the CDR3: TGTGCCAGCAGTGTGGACACACTACAGAACACCGGGGAGCTGTTTTTT. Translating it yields CASSVDTLQNTGELFF.

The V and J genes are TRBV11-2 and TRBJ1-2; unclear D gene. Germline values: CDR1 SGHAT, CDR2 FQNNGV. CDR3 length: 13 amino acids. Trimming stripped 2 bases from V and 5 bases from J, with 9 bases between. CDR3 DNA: TGTGCCAGCAGCTTAACGGGAGGATATGGCTACACCTTC. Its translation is CASSLTGGYGYTF.

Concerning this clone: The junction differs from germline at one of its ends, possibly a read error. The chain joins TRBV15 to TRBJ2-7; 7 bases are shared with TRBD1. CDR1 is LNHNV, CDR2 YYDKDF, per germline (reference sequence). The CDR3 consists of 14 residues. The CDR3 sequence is CATSREYRGWGQSF. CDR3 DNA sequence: TGTGCCACCAGCAGAGAATACAGGGGTTGGGGACAGAGCTTC.

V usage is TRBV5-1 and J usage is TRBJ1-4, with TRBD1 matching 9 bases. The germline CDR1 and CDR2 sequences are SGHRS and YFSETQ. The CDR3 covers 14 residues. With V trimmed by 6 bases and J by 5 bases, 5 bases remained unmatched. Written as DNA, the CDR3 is TGCGCCAGCACCTCCGGGACAGGGAATGAAAAACTGTTTTTT. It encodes CASTSGTGNEKLFF.

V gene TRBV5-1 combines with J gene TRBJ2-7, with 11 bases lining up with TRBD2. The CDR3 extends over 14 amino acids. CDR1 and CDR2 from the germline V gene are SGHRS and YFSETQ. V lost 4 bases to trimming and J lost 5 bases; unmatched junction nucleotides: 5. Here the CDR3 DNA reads TGCGCCAGCAGCCCGTTACTAGCGGGAGACGAGCAGTACTTC. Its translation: CASSPLLAGDEQYF.

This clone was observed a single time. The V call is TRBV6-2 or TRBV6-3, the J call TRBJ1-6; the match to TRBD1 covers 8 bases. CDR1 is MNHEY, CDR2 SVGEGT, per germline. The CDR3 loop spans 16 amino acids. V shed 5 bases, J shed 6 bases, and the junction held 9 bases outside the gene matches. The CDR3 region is CASSLRTGSANSPLHF. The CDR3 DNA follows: TGTGCCAGCAGTCTGCGGACAGGGTCGGCTAATTCACCCCTCCACTTT.

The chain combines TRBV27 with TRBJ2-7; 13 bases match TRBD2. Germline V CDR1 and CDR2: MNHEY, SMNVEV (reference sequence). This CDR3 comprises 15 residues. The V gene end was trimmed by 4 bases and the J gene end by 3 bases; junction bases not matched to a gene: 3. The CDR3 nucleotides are TGTGCCAGCAGTTCCGGACTAGCGGGGGTCTACGAGCAGTACTTC. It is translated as CASSSGLAGVYEQYF.

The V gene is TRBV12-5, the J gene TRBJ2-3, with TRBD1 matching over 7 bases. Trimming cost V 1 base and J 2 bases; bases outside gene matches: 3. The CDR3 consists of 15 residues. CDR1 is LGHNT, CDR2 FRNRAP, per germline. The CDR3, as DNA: TGTGCTAGTGGTTTGGGGACAGGAACCACAGATACGCAGTATTTT. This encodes CASGLGTGTTDTQYF.

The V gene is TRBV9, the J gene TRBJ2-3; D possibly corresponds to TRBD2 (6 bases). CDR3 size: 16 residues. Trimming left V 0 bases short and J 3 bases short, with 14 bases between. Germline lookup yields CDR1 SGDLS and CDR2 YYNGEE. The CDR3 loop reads CASSVGSGVITDTQYF. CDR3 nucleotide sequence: TGTGCCAGCAGCGTAGGATCGGGAGTCATAACAGATACGCAGTATTTT.

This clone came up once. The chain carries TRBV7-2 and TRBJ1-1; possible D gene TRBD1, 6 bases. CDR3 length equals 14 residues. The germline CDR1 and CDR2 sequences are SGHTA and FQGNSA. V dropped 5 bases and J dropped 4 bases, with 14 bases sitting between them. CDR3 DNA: TGTGCCAGCAGCCAGGACAGATTTAGCACTGAAGCTTTCTTT. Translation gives CASSQDRFSTEAFF.

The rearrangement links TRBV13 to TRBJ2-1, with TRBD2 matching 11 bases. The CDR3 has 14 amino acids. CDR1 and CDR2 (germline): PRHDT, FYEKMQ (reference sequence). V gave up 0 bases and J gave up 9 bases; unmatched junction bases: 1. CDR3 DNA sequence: TGTGCCAGCAGCTTAGGACTAGCGGGAGTTGAGCAGTTCTTC. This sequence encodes CASSLGLAGVEQFF. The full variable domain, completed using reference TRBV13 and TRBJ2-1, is AAGVIQSPRHLIKEKRETATLKCYPIPRHDTVYWYQQGPGQDPQFLISFYEKMQSDKGSIPDRFSAQQFSDYHSELNMSSLELGDSALYFCASSLGLAGVEQFFGPGTRLTVL.

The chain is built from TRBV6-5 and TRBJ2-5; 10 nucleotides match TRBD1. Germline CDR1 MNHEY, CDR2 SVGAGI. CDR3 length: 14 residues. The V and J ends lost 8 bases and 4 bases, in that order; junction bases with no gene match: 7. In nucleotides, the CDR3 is TGTGCCAGCGCCCGCGACAGGGGGCGAGAGACCCAGTACTTC. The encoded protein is CASARDRGRETQYF.

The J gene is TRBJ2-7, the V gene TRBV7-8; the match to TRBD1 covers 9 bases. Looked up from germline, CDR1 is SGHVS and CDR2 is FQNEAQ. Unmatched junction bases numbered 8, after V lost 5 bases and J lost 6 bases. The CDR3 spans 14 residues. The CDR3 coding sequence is TGTGCCAGCAGCCCGGACAGGGGACTCTCCGAGCAGTACTTC. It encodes CASSPDRGLSEQYF.

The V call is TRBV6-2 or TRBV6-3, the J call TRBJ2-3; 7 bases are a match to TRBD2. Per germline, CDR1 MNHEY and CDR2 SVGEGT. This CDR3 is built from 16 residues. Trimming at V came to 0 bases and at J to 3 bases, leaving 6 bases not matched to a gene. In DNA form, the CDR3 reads TGTGCCAGCAGTTACTCTACCGGGAGGAGGACAGATACGCAGTATTTT. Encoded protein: CASSYSTGRRTDTQYF.

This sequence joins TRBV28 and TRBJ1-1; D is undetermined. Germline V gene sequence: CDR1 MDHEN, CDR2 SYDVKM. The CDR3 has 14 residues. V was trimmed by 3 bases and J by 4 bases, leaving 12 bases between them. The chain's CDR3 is CASSFHVSGTEAFF. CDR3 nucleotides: TGTGCCAGCAGTTTCCATGTGAGTGGCACTGAAGCTTTCTTT.

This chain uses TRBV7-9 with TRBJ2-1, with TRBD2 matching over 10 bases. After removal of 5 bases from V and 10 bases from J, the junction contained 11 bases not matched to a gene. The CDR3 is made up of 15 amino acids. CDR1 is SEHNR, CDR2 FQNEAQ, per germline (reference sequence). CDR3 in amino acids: CASSALSGRAWEQFF. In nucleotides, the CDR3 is TGTGCCAGCAGCGCCCTCAGCGGGAGGGCCTGGGAGCAGTTCTTC.

CDR3 loop: CASSLPGQNEKLFF. Written as DNA, the CDR3 is TGTGCCAGCAGTTTACCGGGACAGAATGAAAAACTGTTTTTT. The chain carries TRBV28 and TRBJ1-4; 7 nucleotides agree with TRBD1. This CDR3 is 14 amino acids long. With 2 bases clipped from V and 5 bases from J, the junction kept 2 bases outside the gene matches. The V gene's germline CDR1 is MDHEN and CDR2 SYDVKM.

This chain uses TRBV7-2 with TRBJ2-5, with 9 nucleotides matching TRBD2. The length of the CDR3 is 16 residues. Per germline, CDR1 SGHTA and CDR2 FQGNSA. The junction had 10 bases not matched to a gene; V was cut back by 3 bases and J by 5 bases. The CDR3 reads CASSFRGGGAPETQYF. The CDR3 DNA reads TGTGCCAGCAGCTTCAGGGGCGGGGGGGCCCCCGAGACCCAGTACTTC.

The chain's CDR3 is CASSLLYSNQPQHF. The CDR3 DNA sequence: TGTGCCAGCAGCTTATTGTATAGCAATCAGCCCCAGCATTTT. The V gene is TRBV3-1 (or the pseudogene TRBV3-2), the J gene TRBJ1-5; no clear D gene. The CDR3 has 14 amino acids. Germline V gene data show CDR1 as LGHDT and CDR2 as YNNKEL (reference sequence). V was cut by 5 bases and J by 0 bases, with 8 bases left in between.

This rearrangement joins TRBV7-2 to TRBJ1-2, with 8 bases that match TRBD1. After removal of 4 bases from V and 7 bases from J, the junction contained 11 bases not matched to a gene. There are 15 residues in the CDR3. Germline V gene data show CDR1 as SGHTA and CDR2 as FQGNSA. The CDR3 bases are TGTGCCAGCAGCTCCAGACAGGGGCCTACTGGTGGCTACACCTTC. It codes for CASSSRQGPTGGYTF.

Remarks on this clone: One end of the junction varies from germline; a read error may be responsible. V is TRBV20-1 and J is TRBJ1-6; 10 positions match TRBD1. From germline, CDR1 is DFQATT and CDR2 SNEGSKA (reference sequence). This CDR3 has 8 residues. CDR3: CSAGTGEF. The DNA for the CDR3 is TGCAGTGCCGGGACAGGGGAATTT.

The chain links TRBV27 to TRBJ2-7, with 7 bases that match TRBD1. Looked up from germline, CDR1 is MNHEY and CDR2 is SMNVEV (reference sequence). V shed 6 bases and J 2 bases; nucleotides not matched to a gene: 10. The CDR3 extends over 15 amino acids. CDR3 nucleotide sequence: TGTGCCAGCAGATACCAAAACAGGGGCACCTACGAGCAGTACTTC. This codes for CASRYQNRGTYEQYF.